A selection of T cell receptor beta chains follows, all from one sample in a study of cytomegalovirus exposure and HLA in healthy donors. The method was immunoSEQ multiplex PCR; TCRdb's version includes in-frame clones alone and lacks a portion of them. The data hold 150,000 to 200,000 clones, with 85% observed a single time. Sequencing was performed on PBMCs. The receptor source for this set is a man aged 18 to 29 in good health and CMV-seropositive. Each CDR3 is given with its conserved first and last residue. A D gene is named only where the DNA matches it firmly. Size is stated for part of the rows, as once, few or many counts, or as a class when the clone is expanded.

J gene: TRBJ2-2
D gene: TRBD1
clone size: .
V gene: TRBV5-1
CDR3 protein: CASSLGTGYTGELFF
CDR3 DNA: TGCGCCAGCAGCTTGGGGACAGGGTACACCGGGGAGCTGTTTTTT

J gene: TRBJ2-3
D gene: .
clone size: .
V gene: TRBV5-1
CDR3 protein: CASSLAFTDTQYF
CDR3 DNA: TGCGCCAGCAGCTTGGCGTTCACAGATACGCAGTATTTT

J gene: TRBJ2-2
D gene: TRBD1
clone size: .
V gene: TRBV15
CDR3 protein: CATSRDRGRTGELFF
CDR3 DNA: TGTGCCACCAGCAGGGACAGGGGGCGGACCGGGGAGCTGTTTTTT

J gene: TRBJ1-6
D gene: TRBD1
clone size: few
V gene: TRBV28
CDR3 protein: CASSSSGGGNSPLHF
CDR3 DNA: TGTGCCAGCAGCTCATCAGGGGGAGGTAATTCACCCCTCCACTTT

J gene: TRBJ2-6
D gene: .
clone size: .
V gene: TRBV28
CDR3 protein: CASSGTSGANVLTF
CDR3 DNA: TGTGCCAGTTCAGGGACTTCTGGGGCCAACGTCCTGACTTTC

J gene: TRBJ2-7
D gene: .
clone size: .
V gene: TRBV27
CDR3 protein: CASTPAGLGDEQYF
CDR3 DNA: TGTGCCAGCACCCCGGCAGGGCTTGGCGACGAGCAGTACTTC

J gene: TRBJ1-1
D gene: TRBD1
clone size: .
V gene: TRBV5-1
CDR3 protein: CASRTSDRGLGAFF
CDR3 DNA: TGCGCCAGCAGGACCTCTGACAGGGGGCTTGGAGCTTTCTTT

J gene: TRBJ1-2
D gene: .
clone size: .
V gene: TRBV27
CDR3 protein: CASSSGRGDYGYTF
CDR3 DNA: TGTGCCAGCAGTTCTGGCAGGGGAGACTATGGCTACACCTTC

J gene: TRBJ2-2
D gene: TRBD1
clone size: once
V gene: TRBV9
CDR3 protein: CASSVTGTGRTGELFF
CDR3 DNA: TGTGCCAGCAGCGTCACCGGGACAGGGCGGACCGGGGAGCTGTTTTTT

J gene: TRBJ1-4
D gene: .
clone size: .
V gene: TRBV28
CDR3 protein: CASSLVTGPEKLFF
CDR3 DNA: TGTGCCAGCAGTTTGGTGACAGGCCCTGAAAAACTGTTTTTT

J gene: TRBJ2-7
D gene: TRBD1
clone size: .
V gene: TRBV27
CDR3 protein: CASSPGTGGSEQYF
CDR3 DNA: TGTGCCAGCAGCCCAGGGACAGGGGGCTCCGAGCAGTACTTC

J gene: TRBJ2-2
D gene: .
clone size: .
V gene: TRBV20-1
CDR3 protein: CSVEDTGELFF
CDR3 DNA: TGCAGCGTGGAGGACACCGGGGAGCTGTTTTTT

J gene: TRBJ1-2
D gene: .
clone size: .
V gene: TRBV29-1
CDR3 protein: CSVVREVYGYTF
CDR3 DNA: TGCAGCGTTGTCAGGGAGGTCTATGGCTACACCTTC

J gene: TRBJ2-5
D gene: TRBD2
clone size: .
V gene: TRBV25-1
CDR3 protein: CASSTLAGEEETQYF
CDR3 DNA: TGTGCCAGCAGTACGCTAGCGGGAGAGGAAGAGACCCAGTACTTC

J gene: TRBJ1-3
D gene: .
clone size: .
V gene: TRBV6-1
CDR3 protein: CASRVAGNTIYF
CDR3 DNA: TGTGCCAGCAGGGTAGCCGGAAACACCATATATTTT

J gene: TRBJ2-1
D gene: TRBD2
clone size: once
V gene: TRBV9
CDR3 protein: CASSVAERASGDYEQFF
CDR3 DNA: TGTGCCAGCAGCGTAGCTGAAAGGGCTAGCGGGGACTATGAGCAGTTCTTC

J gene: TRBJ2-3
D gene: TRBD2
clone size: once
V gene: TRBV5-1
CDR3 protein: CAPRGTSGKSGTDTQYF
CDR3 DNA: TGCGCCCCTAGGGGGACTAGCGGGAAGTCTGGCACAGATACGCAGTATTTT

J gene: TRBJ2-7
D gene: TRBD1
clone size: .
V gene: TRBV30
CDR3 protein: CAWSGGQGDEQYF
CDR3 DNA: TGTGCCTGGAGTGGGGGACAGGGCGACGAGCAGTACTTC

J gene: TRBJ2-7
D gene: TRBD2
clone size: .
V gene: TRBV5-4
CDR3 protein: CASSLELATYEQYF
CDR3 DNA: TGTGCCAGCAGCTTGGAACTAGCGACCTACGAGCAGTACTTC

J gene: TRBJ2-7
D gene: .
clone size: .
V gene: TRBV28
CDR3 protein: CASGPGGSSYEQYF
CDR3 DNA: TGTGCCAGCGGACCTGGAGGGAGCTCCTACGAGCAGTACTTC

J gene: TRBJ2-5
D gene: .
clone size: .
V gene: TRBV11-3
CDR3 protein: CASSSVDQETQYF
CDR3 DNA: TGTGCCAGCAGCTCAGTGGACCAAGAGACCCAGTACTTC

J gene: TRBJ2-3
D gene: .
clone size: once
V gene: TRBV27
CDR3 protein: CASSSTTKDTQYF
CDR3 DNA: TGTGCCAGCAGTTCCACTACAAAAGATACGCAGTATTTT

J gene: TRBJ1-5
D gene: .
clone size: .
V gene: TRBV2
CDR3 protein: CASSETGSNQPQHF
CDR3 DNA: TGTGCCAGCAGTGAGACAGGCAGCAATCAGCCCCAGCATTTT

J gene: TRBJ2-3
D gene: TRBD2
clone size: .
V gene: TRBV7-2
CDR3 protein: CASSQRGAGGRTDTQYF
CDR3 DNA: TGTGCCAGCAGCCAGAGAGGGGCGGGAGGACGCACAGATACGCAGTATTTT

J gene: TRBJ1-3
D gene: .
clone size: .
V gene: TRBV7-9
CDR3 protein: CASSYTGGSGNTIYF
CDR3 DNA: TGTGCCAGCAGCTACACGGGGGGCTCTGGAAACACCATATATTTT

J gene: TRBJ2-7
D gene: .
clone size: .
V gene: TRBV6-5
CDR3 protein: CASSYSPWSEQYF
CDR3 DNA: TGTGCCAGCAGTTACTCGCCATGGAGCGAGCAGTACTTC

J gene: TRBJ2-5
D gene: .
clone size: .
V gene: TRBV21-1
CDR3 protein: CASLLTTNQETQYF
CDR3 DNA: TGTGCCAGCCTCCTGACTACCAACCAAGAGACCCAGTACTTC

J gene: TRBJ1-2
D gene: .
clone size: .
V gene: TRBV5-4
CDR3 protein: CASSPGGGGGLNYGYTF
CDR3 DNA: TGTGCCAGCAGCCCGGGGGGAGGCGGGGGTCTAAACTATGGCTACACCTTC

J gene: TRBJ2-3
D gene: TRBD2
clone size: .
V gene: TRBV10-3
CDR3 protein: CAISEPILAGGSSTDTQYF
CDR3 DNA: TGTGCCATCAGTGAGCCCATACTAGCGGGAGGGTCTAGCACAGATACGCAGTATTTT

J gene: TRBJ2-7
D gene: TRBD1
clone size: .
V gene: TRBV27
CDR3 protein: CASSSQGADEQYF
CDR3 DNA: TGTGCCAGCAGTTCACAGGGGGCCGACGAGCAGTACTTC

J gene: TRBJ1-1
D gene: TRBD1
clone size: .
V gene: TRBV29-1
CDR3 protein: CSVVPGQVNTEAFF
CDR3 DNA: TGCAGCGTTGTCCCGGGACAGGTGAACACTGAAGCTTTCTTT

J gene: TRBJ2-7
D gene: TRBD2
clone size: .
V gene: TRBV5-4
CDR3 protein: CASSSGLAGSYEQYF
CDR3 DNA: TGTGCCAGCAGCTCGGGACTAGCGGGGTCCTACGAGCAGTACTTC

J gene: TRBJ2-3
D gene: .
clone size: .
V gene: TRBV7-9
CDR3 protein: CASSLMGATDTQYF
CDR3 DNA: TGTGCCAGCAGCTTAATGGGGGCGACAGATACGCAGTATTTT

J gene: TRBJ1-2
D gene: .
clone size: .
V gene: TRBV6-1
CDR3 protein: CASSEELAGGYTF
CDR3 DNA: TGTGCCAGCAGTGAAGAGCTAGCGGGGGGCTACACCTTC

J gene: TRBJ2-1
D gene: TRBD2
clone size: .
V gene: TRBV7-3
CDR3 protein: CASSLSLAGAYNEQFF
CDR3 DNA: TGTGCCAGCAGCTTAAGTCTAGCGGGAGCGTACAATGAGCAGTTCTTC

J gene: TRBJ1-1
D gene: TRBD1
clone size: .
V gene: TRBV10-1
CDR3 protein: CASSAGTVVDGNTEAFF
CDR3 DNA: TGCGCCAGCAGCGCCGGGACAGTGGTTGATGGAAACACTGAAGCTTTCTTT

J gene: TRBJ2-1
D gene: TRBD1
clone size: .
V gene: TRBV5-1
CDR3 protein: CASSLTGGRNNEQFF
CDR3 DNA: TGCGCCAGCAGCCTGACAGGGGGCCGGAACAATGAGCAGTTCTTC

J gene: TRBJ1-1
D gene: TRBD1
clone size: .
V gene: TRBV5-4
CDR3 protein: CASSFWSAGGNTEAFF
CDR3 DNA: TGTGCCAGCAGCTTTTGGTCCGCAGGGGGGAACACTGAAGCTTTCTTT

J gene: TRBJ1-1
D gene: .
clone size: .
V gene: TRBV4-1
CDR3 protein: CASSLTANTEAFF
CDR3 DNA: TGCGCCAGCAGCCTGACAGCGAACACTGAAGCTTTCTTT

J gene: TRBJ2-5
D gene: TRBD2
clone size: .
V gene: TRBV29-1
CDR3 protein: CSAKYSSGGRYETQYF
CDR3 DNA: TGCAGCGCAAAATACTCGAGCGGGGGGCGGTATGAGACCCAGTACTTC

J gene: TRBJ2-2
D gene: .
clone size: .
V gene: TRBV11-2
CDR3 protein: CASTMGGGPNTGELFF
CDR3 DNA: TGTGCCAGCACCATGGGGGGTGGGCCGAACACCGGGGAGCTGTTTTTT

J gene: TRBJ2-1
D gene: .
clone size: .
V gene: TRBV14
CDR3 protein: CASSQEDGGNEQFF
CDR3 DNA: TGTGCCAGCAGCCAAGAGGACGGGGGCAATGAGCAGTTCTTC

J gene: TRBJ1-5
D gene: .
clone size: .
V gene: TRBV11-2
CDR3 protein: CASALDSIGQPQHF
CDR3 DNA: TGTGCCAGCGCCTTGGACAGTATAGGTCAGCCCCAGCATTTT

J gene: TRBJ1-2
D gene: .
clone size: .
V gene: TRBV10-1
CDR3 protein: CASSDSPNYGYTF
CDR3 DNA: TGCGCCAGCAGCGACAGCCCTAACTATGGCTACACCTTC

J gene: TRBJ2-1
D gene: TRBD2
clone size: .
V gene: TRBV7-9
CDR3 protein: CASSLTLTSGGPADNEQFF
CDR3 DNA: TGTGCCAGCAGCTTAACCCTGACTAGCGGGGGCCCCGCGGACAATGAGCAGTTCTTC

J gene: TRBJ2-2
D gene: TRBD2
clone size: .
V gene: TRBV5-6
CDR3 protein: CASSLGTPSGGASTGELFF
CDR3 DNA: TGTGCCAGCAGCTTGGGGACCCCTAGCGGGGGGGCAAGCACCGGGGAGCTGTTTTTT

J gene: TRBJ2-2
D gene: TRBD1
clone size: .
V gene: TRBV4-1
CDR3 protein: CASSESGQGASGYTGELFF
CDR3 DNA: TGCGCCAGCTCCGAATCCGGGCAGGGGGCGTCAGGGTACACCGGGGAGCTGTTTTTT

J gene: TRBJ2-7
D gene: .
clone size: .
V gene: TRBV30
CDR3 protein: CASGGGRIYEQYF
CDR3 DNA: TGTGCCTCGGGCGGGGGCAGGATCTACGAGCAGTACTTC

J gene: TRBJ2-7
D gene: TRBD2
clone size: .
V gene: TRBV6-5
CDR3 protein: CASSYDLAGAAYEQYF
CDR3 DNA: TGTGCCAGCAGCTACGACTTAGCGGGAGCAGCCTACGAGCAGTACTTC

J gene: TRBJ2-5
D gene: TRBD2
clone size: .
V gene: TRBV30
CDR3 protein: CAWSPGTSVRETQYF
CDR3 DNA: TGTGCCTGGAGTCCCGGGACTAGCGTTCGAGAGACCCAGTACTTC

J gene: TRBJ2-1
D gene: .
clone size: .
V gene: TRBV4-1
CDR3 protein: CASSQGLEQFF
CDR3 DNA: TGCGCCAGCAGCCAAGGACTAGAGCAGTTCTTC

J gene: TRBJ2-3
D gene: TRBD2
clone size: .
V gene: TRBV5-6
CDR3 protein: CASSSGLAGADTQYF
CDR3 DNA: TGTGCCAGCAGCTCGGGACTAGCGGGAGCAGATACGCAGTATTTT

J gene: TRBJ2-5
D gene: TRBD2
clone size: few
V gene: TRBV14
CDR3 protein: CASSPYLAGVETQYF
CDR3 DNA: TGTGCCAGCAGCCCGTATTTAGCGGGAGTAGAGACCCAGTACTTC

J gene: TRBJ2-1
D gene: TRBD1
clone size: .
V gene: TRBV6-5
CDR3 protein: CASSRQGHEQFF
CDR3 DNA: TGTGCCAGCAGCCGACAGGGCCATGAGCAGTTCTTC

J gene: TRBJ2-1
D gene: .
clone size: .
V gene: TRBV28
CDR3 protein: CASSLSSREQFF
CDR3 DNA: TGTGCCAGCAGTTTAAGTAGCCGGGAGCAGTTCTTC